This TCR beta chain was captured in a study of blood T cell repertoires in COVID-19. Overall study context: PBMCs, B-cell-depleted T cells, or T cells provided the cDNA or gDNA that made up the material.

Profiling relied on immunoSEQ multiplex PCR, and the TCRdb table lists in-frame clones only, not all of them. The sample consists of around 130,000 clones, 77% of them appearing once. This sequence was found in a human donor in a cohort sampled during active COVID-19. Sequencing used peripheral blood.

The CDR3 DNA sequence: TGTGCCAGCAGTTACGGGACTAGCTCCTACGAGCAGTACTTC. Its protein is CASSYGTSSYEQYF. The rearrangement joins TRBV6-2 or TRBV6-3 to TRBJ2-7; the match to TRBD2 covers 8 bases. Trimming cost V 2 bases and J 0 bases; bases outside gene matches: 0. CDR1 and CDR2 from the germline V gene are MNHEY and SVGEGT. CDR3 size: 14 residues.